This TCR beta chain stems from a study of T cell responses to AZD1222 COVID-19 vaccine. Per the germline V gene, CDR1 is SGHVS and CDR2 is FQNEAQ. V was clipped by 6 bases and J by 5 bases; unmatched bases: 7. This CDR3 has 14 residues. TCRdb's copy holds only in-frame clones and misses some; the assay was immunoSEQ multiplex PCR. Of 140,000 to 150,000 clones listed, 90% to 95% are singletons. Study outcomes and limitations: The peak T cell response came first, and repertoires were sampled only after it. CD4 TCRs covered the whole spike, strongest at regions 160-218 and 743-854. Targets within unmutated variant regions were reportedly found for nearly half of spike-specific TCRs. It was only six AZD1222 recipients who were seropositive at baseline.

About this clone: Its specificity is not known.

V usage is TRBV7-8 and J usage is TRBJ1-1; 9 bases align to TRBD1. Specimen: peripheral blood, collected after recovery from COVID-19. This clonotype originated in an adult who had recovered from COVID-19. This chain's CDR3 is CASSPGTGRTEAFF. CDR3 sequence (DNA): TGTGCCAGCAGTCCCGGGACAGGGCGGACTGAAGCTTTCTTT.